One sample yielded the 14 T cell receptor beta chains listed below, sequenced in a study of PD-1 blockade in classical Hodgkin lymphoma. Every patient experienced relapse after autologous stem cell transplantation, and brentuximab vedotin exposure varied. Some clones are missing from TCRdb's copy, which holds only in-frame ones; the method was immunoSEQ multiplex PCR. There are about 110,000 clones in the sample; 70% to 90% occur only once, and less than 20% lies in the top ten. The sample here was peripheral blood mononuclear cells (PBMCs), taken before the second cycle of nivolumab. The source of these receptors is a human donor with classical Hodgkin lymphoma.

The chain is built from TRBV5-6 and TRBJ2-1; the match to TRBD1 covers 8 bases. Germline trimming cut 4 bases from V and 5 bases from J; bases unmatched to any gene: 8. The germline V gene encodes CDR1 SGHDT and CDR2 YYEEEE. The CDR3 runs to 15 residues. This chain's CDR3 is CASSNMDRENNEQFF. The DNA of the CDR3 is TGTGCCAGCAGCAATATGGACAGGGAAAACAATGAGCAGTTCTTC.

This CDR3 is CASSQIFSGSPYEQYF. The CDR3 DNA reads as TGTGCCAGCAGCCAGATCTTTAGCGGGAGTCCGTACGAGCAGTACTTC. The chain carries TRBV13 and TRBJ2-7; 9 nucleotides match TRBD2. The V gene end was trimmed by 5 bases and the J gene end by 4 bases; junction bases not matched to a gene: 12. Germline CDR1 PRHDT, CDR2 FYEKMQ (reference sequence). The CDR3 runs to 16 residues.

This clone was observed once. This chain joins TRBV12-5 and TRBJ2-7; D is undetermined. This CDR3 region has 18 residues. V shed 5 bases and J shed 0 bases, with 23 bases lying between them. Germline V lookup: CDR1 LGHNT, CDR2 FRNRAP. As DNA, the CDR3 is TGTGCTAGTGGTCATCAGGTGAGGCCGTCCTACACCTCCTACGAGCAGTACTTC. This gives the protein CASGHQVRPSYTSYEQYF.

The chain joins TRBV7-2 to TRBJ1-2; 10 bases agree with TRBD1. Germline loops: CDR1 SGHTA, CDR2 FQGNSA. Germline trimming cut 5 bases from V and 4 bases from J; bases unmatched to any gene: 13. CDR3 length equals 17 residues. This CDR3 reads CASSRQGAQGILYGYTF. CDR3 DNA: TGTGCCAGCAGCAGACAGGGGGCGCAGGGAATACTCTATGGCTACACCTTC.

V gene TRBV9 combines with J gene TRBJ1-6, with D maybe TRBD1 (5 bases). The CDR3 totals 15 residues. Germline loops: CDR1 SGDLS, CDR2 YYNGEE. V was trimmed by 4 bases and J by 10 bases, leaving 18 bases between them. The CDR3 DNA sequence: TGTGCCAGCAGCTCAGGCTCCACAGGTGCCTCACCCCTCCACTTT. This encodes CASSSGSTGASPLHF.

This clone was seen only once. This rearrangement joins TRBV19 to TRBJ2-7, with D perhaps matching TRBD2 (5 bases). With 3 bases removed from V and 5 bases from J, the gap between germline ends came to 11 bases. CDR1 LNHDA and CDR2 SQIVND come from the germline V gene (reference sequence). This CDR3 comprises 13 residues. CDR3 region: CASSIRSGDEQYF. The CDR3 DNA reads as TGTGCCAGTAGTATTCGGTCCGGGGACGAGCAGTACTTC.

This CDR3 reads CASSLGQGTGNTIYF. The CDR3 DNA is TGTGCCAGCAGCTTAGGACAGGGAACTGGAAACACCATATATTTT. The V call is TRBV7-2, the J call TRBJ1-3; 7 positions agree with TRBD1. After removal of 1 base from V and 2 bases from J, the junction contained 2 bases not matched to a gene. CDR1 is SGHTA, CDR2 FQGNSA, per germline. CDR3 length: 15 amino acids. The entire variable domain, with the rest obtained from reference TRBV7-2 and TRBJ1-3, is as follows: GAGVSQSPSNKVTEKGKDVELRCDPISGHTALYWYRQSLGQGLEFLIYFQGNSAPDKSGLPSDRFSAERTGGSVSTLTIQRTQQEDSAVYLCASSLGQGTGNTIYFGEGSWLTVV.

This rearrangement joins TRBV10-3 to TRBJ2-3; D possibly corresponds to TRBD2 (6 bases). Deletions cut 4 bases from V and 3 bases from J, with 8 bases between. In germline, CDR1 is ENHRY, CDR2 SYGVKD. This CDR3 spans 13 amino acids. CDR3 region: CAISVAGTDTQYF. DNA of the CDR3: TGTGCCATCAGTGTGGCGGGAACAGATACGCAGTATTTT.

The V call is TRBV18, the J call TRBJ2-7, with 9 nucleotides matching TRBD2. The CDR3 is made up of 17 amino acids. The V gene's germline CDR1 is KGHSH and CDR2 LQKENI. Trimming took 2 bases from V and 4 from J; bases not matched to a gene: 12. CDR3 bases: TGTGCCAGCTCACCATGGGTGCGGGAGGGCCGGATTTACGAGCAGTACTTC. Translating gives CASSPWVREGRIYEQYF.

This chain connects TRBV12-5 to TRBJ1-1; no reliable D call. V gave up 7 bases and J gave up 5 bases, with 11 bases separating them. This CDR3 spans 12 amino acids. The germline V gene has CDR1 LGHNT and CDR2 FRNRAP. The CDR3 region has the DNA TGTGCTAGTGCTTCGGACGGGACTGAAGCTTTCTTT. Protein: CASASDGTEAFF.

There are a few counts of this clone. The rearrangement uses TRBV27 and TRBJ1-2; 10 nucleotides align to TRBD1. The trim removed 4 bases at V and 4 bases at J, leaving 15 bases unmatched. The CDR3 consists of 18 residues. CDR1 and CDR2 (germline): MNHEY, SMNVEV (reference sequence). The CDR3 loop reads CASSSQPGQGHGGYGYTF. For the CDR3, the DNA is TGTGCCAGCAGTTCCCAACCGGGACAGGGGCATGGAGGCTATGGCTACACCTTC.

This clone was detected only once. The V call is TRBV4-1, the J call TRBJ2-1; TRBD2 matches at 10 bases. Trimming took 2 bases from V and 8 from J; bases not matched to a gene: 9. Germline assignment: CDR1 MGHRA and CDR2 YSYEKL. The CDR3 loop spans 16 amino acids. The CDR3 is CASSQMVAGGLHEQFF. CDR3 DNA: TGCGCCAGCAGCCAAATGGTAGCGGGAGGTCTTCATGAGCAGTTCTTC.

The chain couples TRBV30 to TRBJ1-4; D is possibly TRBD1 (6 bases). Germline lookup yields CDR1 GTSNPN and CDR2 SVGIG (reference sequence). The length of the CDR3 is 14 residues. Trimming stripped 0 bases from V and 7 bases from J, with 12 bases between. CDR3 sequence reads: CAWSVGGGGEKLFF. DNA of the CDR3: TGTGCCTGGAGTGTCGGAGGGGGTGGTGAAAAACTGTTTTTT.

This chain joins TRBV13 and TRBJ2-5, with a weak D call TRBD2 (7 bases). With 5 bases removed from V and 2 bases from J, the gap between germline ends came to 18 bases. The CDR3 spans 16 residues. Germline V gene lookup returns CDR1 PRHDT and CDR2 FYEKMQ (reference sequence). The DNA of the CDR3 is TGTGCCAGCAGCCCCCCTCGGACTAGGGGGCAAGAGACCCAGTACTTC. The encoded protein is CASSPPRTRGQETQYF. The whole variable domain, filled in from reference TRBV13 and TRBJ2-5, reads AAGVIQSPRHLIKEKRETATLKCYPIPRHDTVYWYQQGPGQDPQFLISFYEKMQSDKGSIPDRFSAQQFSDYHSELNMSSLELGDSALYFCASSPPRTRGQETQYFGPGTRLLVL.